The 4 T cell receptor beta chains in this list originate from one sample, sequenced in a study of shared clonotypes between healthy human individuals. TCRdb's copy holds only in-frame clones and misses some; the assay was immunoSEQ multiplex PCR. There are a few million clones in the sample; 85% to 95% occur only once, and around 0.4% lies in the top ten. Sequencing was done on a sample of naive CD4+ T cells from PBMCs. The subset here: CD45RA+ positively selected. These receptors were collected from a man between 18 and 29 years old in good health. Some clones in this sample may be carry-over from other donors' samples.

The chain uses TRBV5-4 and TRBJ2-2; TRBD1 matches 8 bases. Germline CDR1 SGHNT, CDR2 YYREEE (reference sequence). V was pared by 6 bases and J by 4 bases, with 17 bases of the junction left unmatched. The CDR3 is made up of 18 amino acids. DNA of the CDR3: TGTGCCAGCACCGGACAGAACAGGGGGTCATTCTCCACCGGGGAGCTGTTTTTT. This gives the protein CASTGQNRGSFSTGELFF.

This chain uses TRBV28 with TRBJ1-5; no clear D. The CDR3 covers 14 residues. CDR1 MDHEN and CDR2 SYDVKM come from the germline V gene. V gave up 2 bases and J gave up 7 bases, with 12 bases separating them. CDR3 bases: TGTGCCAGCAGTTTAGGGGTTTTGAGGCAGCCCCAGCATTTT. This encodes CASSLGVLRQPQHF.

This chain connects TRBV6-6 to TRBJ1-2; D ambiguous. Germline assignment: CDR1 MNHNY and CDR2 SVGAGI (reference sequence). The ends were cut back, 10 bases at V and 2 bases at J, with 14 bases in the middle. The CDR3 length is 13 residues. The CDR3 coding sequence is TGTGCCACCCGACCTGGCCTGAACTATGGCTACACCTTC. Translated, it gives CATRPGLNYGYTF.

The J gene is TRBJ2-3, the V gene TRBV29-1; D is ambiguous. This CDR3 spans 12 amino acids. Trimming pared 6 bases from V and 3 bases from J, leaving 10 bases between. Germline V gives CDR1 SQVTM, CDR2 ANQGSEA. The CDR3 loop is CSVSQVTDTQYF. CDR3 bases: TGCAGCGTGTCCCAAGTTACAGATACGCAGTATTTT.